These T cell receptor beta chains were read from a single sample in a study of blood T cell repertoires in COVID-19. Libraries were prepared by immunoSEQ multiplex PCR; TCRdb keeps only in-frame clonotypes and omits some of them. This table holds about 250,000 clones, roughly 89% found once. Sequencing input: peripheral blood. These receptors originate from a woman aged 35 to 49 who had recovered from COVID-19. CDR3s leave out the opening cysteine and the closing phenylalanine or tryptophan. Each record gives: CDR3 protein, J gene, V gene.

CDR3aa: ASSVGTGGGNQPQH; j_gene: TRBJ1-5; v_gene: TRBV9
CDR3aa: ASSLSSRPAGYGYT; j_gene: TRBJ1-2; v_gene: TRBV28
CDR3aa: ASSLLGQGNQPQH; j_gene: TRBJ1-5; v_gene: TRBV7-2
CDR3aa: ASSIGTSVYEQY; j_gene: TRBJ2-7; v_gene: TRBV6-5
CDR3aa: ASSLAAAGGDEKLF; j_gene: TRBJ1-4; v_gene: TRBV7-9
CDR3aa: ASSEGIGTSTDTQY; j_gene: TRBJ2-3; v_gene: TRBV10-2
CDR3aa: ASSVAGTGVSGNTIY; j_gene: TRBJ1-3; v_gene: TRBV9
CDR3aa: ASSLSGYEQY; j_gene: TRBJ2-7; v_gene: TRBV7-2
CDR3aa: ASRGLAGGTDTQY; j_gene: TRBJ2-3; v_gene: TRBV2
CDR3aa: ASSPTSGRNTQY; j_gene: TRBJ2-3; v_gene: TRBV19
CDR3aa: ASSEQSNYGYT; j_gene: TRBJ1-2; v_gene: TRBV6-1
CDR3aa: ATSDPTGFGEKLF; j_gene: TRBJ1-4; v_gene: TRBV24-1
CDR3aa: AWSPGDTEAF; j_gene: TRBJ1-1; v_gene: TRBV30
CDR3aa: AISGTSGRRGTDTQY; j_gene: TRBJ2-3; v_gene: TRBV10-3
CDR3aa: SASADRRIDTEAF; j_gene: TRBJ1-1; v_gene: TRBV20-1
CDR3aa: ASGVPDRGYDEQF; j_gene: TRBJ2-1; v_gene: TRBV28
CDR3aa: ASSLSGATYEQY; j_gene: TRBJ2-7; v_gene: TRBV7-2
CDR3aa: ASSLSAGTPYEQY; j_gene: TRBJ2-7; v_gene: TRBV27
CDR3aa: ASSLTTGTGSEAF; j_gene: TRBJ1-1; v_gene: TRBV11-2
CDR3aa: ASSIARTSGRGEQY; j_gene: TRBJ2-7; v_gene: TRBV19
CDR3aa: ASSLDPGQVAEAF; j_gene: TRBJ1-1; v_gene: TRBV11-2
CDR3aa: ASSVVGGSVSEQY; j_gene: TRBJ2-7; v_gene: TRBV9
CDR3aa: ASSLGTSGDNEQF; j_gene: TRBJ2-1; v_gene: TRBV7-2
CDR3aa: ASSVWWREGDEQF; j_gene: TRBJ2-1; v_gene: TRBV7-9
CDR3aa: ASSPPSRSGGYTNEQF; j_gene: TRBJ2-1; v_gene: TRBV11-2
CDR3aa: ASSPGTGSNQPQH; j_gene: TRBJ1-5; v_gene: TRBV7-9
CDR3aa: ASSEQQETQY; j_gene: TRBJ2-5; v_gene: TRBV10-2